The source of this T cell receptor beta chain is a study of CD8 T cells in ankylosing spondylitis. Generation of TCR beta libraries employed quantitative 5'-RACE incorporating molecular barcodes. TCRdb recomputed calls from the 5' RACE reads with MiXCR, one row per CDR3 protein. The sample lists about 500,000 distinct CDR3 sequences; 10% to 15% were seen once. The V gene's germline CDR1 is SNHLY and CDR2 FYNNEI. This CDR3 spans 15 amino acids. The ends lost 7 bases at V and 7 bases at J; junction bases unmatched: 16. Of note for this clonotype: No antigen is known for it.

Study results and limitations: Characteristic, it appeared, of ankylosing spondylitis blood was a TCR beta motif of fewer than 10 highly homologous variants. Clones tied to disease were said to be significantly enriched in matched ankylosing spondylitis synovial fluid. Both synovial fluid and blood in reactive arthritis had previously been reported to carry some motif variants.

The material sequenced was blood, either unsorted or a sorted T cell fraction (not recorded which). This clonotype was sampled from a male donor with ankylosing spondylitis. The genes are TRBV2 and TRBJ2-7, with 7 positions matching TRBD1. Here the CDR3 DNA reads TGTGCCAGCACCTTGGGGCAGGGGGAATTCCGGGAGCAGTACTTC. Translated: CASTLGQGEFREQYF.